Given below is one T cell receptor beta chain in context. The data derive from a study of radiotherapy plus CTLA-4 blockade in lung cancer. Study at large: Disease control was present in 31% of patients, and objective responses in under 20%.

The trim removed 4 bases at V and 3 bases at J, leaving 4 bases unmatched. The CDR3 has 15 residues. CDR1 is SGHNT and CDR2 is YYREEE in the germline V gene (reference sequence). Profiling relied on immunoSEQ multiplex PCR, and the TCRdb table lists in-frame clones only, not all of them. This table holds 75,000 to 100,000 clones, 70% to 90% found once. The genes are TRBV5-4 and TRBJ2-6, with 7 nucleotides matching TRBD1. The input for sequencing was peripheral blood, taken from a patient treated with radiotherapy plus ipilimumab. The origin of this receptor is a human donor with non-small cell lung cancer that progressed on radiotherapy plus ipilimumab. The CDR3 is CASSLTGSGANVLTF. CDR3 nucleotide sequence: TGTGCCAGCAGCCTGACAGGGAGTGGGGCCAACGTCCTGACTTTC.